This TCR beta chain was retrieved from a study of regulatory T cells. Study-wide results and limits: Patient repertoires had restricted TRB V-J pairs and skewed V and J usage, most in Tregs. Hydrophobic residues at CDR3 positions 6 and 7 were enriched in conventional CD4+ T cells of CD3G-deficient patients.

Primers: 52 TRBV forward and 13 TRBJ reverse. Generated by immunoSEQ multiplex PCR, the TCRdb table keeps only in-frame clones and is missing some. Of approximately 29,000 clones listed, about 93% were seen once; the top ten hold 0.8% to 1%. Concerning this clone itself: Its antigen is still unknown.

The CDR3 is made up of 13 amino acids. The germline V gene encodes CDR1 MDHEN and CDR2 SYDVKM. V was shortened by 5 bases and J by 2 bases, with 9 bases between the two germline ends. The origin of this receptor is a child aged 2 to 10 with CD3G deficiency. This chain uses TRBV28 with TRBJ1-2, with D unclear. Material for sequencing was conventional CD4+ T cells sorted from blood. CDR3 DNA: TGTGCCAGCAGTCCGGCGTCAAACTATGGCTACACCTTC. Translation gives CASSPASNYGYTF.